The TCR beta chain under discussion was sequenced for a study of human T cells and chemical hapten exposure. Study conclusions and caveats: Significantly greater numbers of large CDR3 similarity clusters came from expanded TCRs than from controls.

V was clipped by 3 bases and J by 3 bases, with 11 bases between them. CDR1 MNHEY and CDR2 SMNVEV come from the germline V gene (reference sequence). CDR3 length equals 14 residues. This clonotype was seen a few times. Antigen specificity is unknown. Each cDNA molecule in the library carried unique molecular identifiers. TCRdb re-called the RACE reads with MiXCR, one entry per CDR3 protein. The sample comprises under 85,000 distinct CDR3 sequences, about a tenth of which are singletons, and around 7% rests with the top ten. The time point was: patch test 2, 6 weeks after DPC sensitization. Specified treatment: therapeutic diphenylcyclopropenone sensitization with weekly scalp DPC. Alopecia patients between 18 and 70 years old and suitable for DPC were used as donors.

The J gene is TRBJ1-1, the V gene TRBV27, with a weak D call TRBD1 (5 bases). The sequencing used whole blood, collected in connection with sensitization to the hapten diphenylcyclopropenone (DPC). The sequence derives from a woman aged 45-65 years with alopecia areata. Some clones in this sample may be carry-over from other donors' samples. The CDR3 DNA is TGTGCCAGCAGTTTTCGCCAGGGCGACACTGAAGCTTTCTTT. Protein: CASSFRQGDTEAFF.